This note documents a single T cell receptor beta chain sequence. The target antigen is unknown. Profiling relied on immunoSEQ multiplex PCR, and the TCRdb table lists in-frame clones only, not all of them. The repertoire holds some 68,000 clones, with about four fifths as singletons. After expansion with viral peptide pools in the ViraFEST assay, antigen-specific CD4+ T cells were sequenced. Having been cultured for roughly 11 days, the cells underwent CD4+ T cell isolation. Negative nucleocapsid antibody tests before and after vaccination confirmed no previous SARS-CoV-2 infection. It was with around 10 IU/ml IL-2 and approximately 10 ug/ml peptides that 2 million to 2.5 million PBMC per well were cultured. Germline CDR1 reads SQVTM; CDR2 reads ANQGSEA. The germline V and J ends were trimmed by 5 bases and 0 bases, with 10 bases remaining between them. The CDR3 length is 13 residues. This specimen comes from a study of vaccination effects on CD4 cells after COVID-19.

The rearrangement links TRBV29-1 to TRBJ1-1; no clear D. This clonotype originated in a human donor who received a COVID-19 vaccine. The source was CD4+ T cells from PBMCs cultured with SARS-CoV-2 spike peptides, collected before COVID-19 vaccination. In DNA form, the CDR3 reads TGCAGCGTTCACGGTCAGGTGAACACTGAAGCTTTCTTT. Its translation: CSVHGQVNTEAFF. Full variable domain (remainder filled in from reference TRBV29-1 and TRBJ1-1): SAVISQKPSRDICQRGTSLTIQCQVDSQVTMMFWYRQQPGQSLTLIATANQGSEATYESGFVIDKFPISRPNLTFSTLTVSNMSPEDSSIYLCSVHGQVNTEAFFGQGTRLTVV.